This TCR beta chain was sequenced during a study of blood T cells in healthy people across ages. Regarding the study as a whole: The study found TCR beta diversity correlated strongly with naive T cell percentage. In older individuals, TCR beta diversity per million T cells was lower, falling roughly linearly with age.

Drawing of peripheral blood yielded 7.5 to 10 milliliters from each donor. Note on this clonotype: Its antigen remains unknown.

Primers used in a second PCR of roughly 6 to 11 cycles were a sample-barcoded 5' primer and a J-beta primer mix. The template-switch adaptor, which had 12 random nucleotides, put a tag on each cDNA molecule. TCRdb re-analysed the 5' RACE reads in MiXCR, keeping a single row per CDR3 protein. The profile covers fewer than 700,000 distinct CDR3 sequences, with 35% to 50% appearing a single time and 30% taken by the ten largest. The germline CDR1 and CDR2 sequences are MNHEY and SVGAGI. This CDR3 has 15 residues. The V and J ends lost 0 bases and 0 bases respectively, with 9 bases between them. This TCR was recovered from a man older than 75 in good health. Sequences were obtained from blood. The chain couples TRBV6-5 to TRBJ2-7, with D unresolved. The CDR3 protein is CASSYSNRGSYEQYF. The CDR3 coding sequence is TGTGCCAGCAGTTACTCGAATCGAGGCTCCTACGAGCAGTACTTC.